The TCR beta chain described here comes from a study of regulatory T cells in long-lasting Graves disease. Building of the TCR beta libraries involved iRepertoire HTBI primers and Arm-PCR of CDR3 regions. TCRdb re-called the multiplex PCR reads through MiXCR, storing one row per CDR3 protein. The sample lists around 510,000 distinct CDR3 sequences, 20% seen once, with less than 9% in the top ten. The germline gives CDR1 SGHRS, CDR2 YFSETQ. The CDR3 has 13 residues. V trimming: 8 bases; J trimming: 8 bases; junction bases outside the gene matches: 12. The time point was: persistent/refractory GD, antithyroid drugs over 5 years with positive TRAb. PBMC-extracted RNA yielded the TCR library.

V and J are TRBV5-1 and TRBJ1-1; 7 positions match TRBD1. The TCR was taken from a female donor with Graves disease. Sequenced here: peripheral blood mononuclear cells (PBMCs), sampled when the disease was refractory, from a patient treated with antithyroid drugs. The CDR3: CASSEGAIGEAFF. The CDR3 nucleotides read TGCGCCAGTTCGGAGGGGGCGATTGGGGAAGCTTTCTTT.